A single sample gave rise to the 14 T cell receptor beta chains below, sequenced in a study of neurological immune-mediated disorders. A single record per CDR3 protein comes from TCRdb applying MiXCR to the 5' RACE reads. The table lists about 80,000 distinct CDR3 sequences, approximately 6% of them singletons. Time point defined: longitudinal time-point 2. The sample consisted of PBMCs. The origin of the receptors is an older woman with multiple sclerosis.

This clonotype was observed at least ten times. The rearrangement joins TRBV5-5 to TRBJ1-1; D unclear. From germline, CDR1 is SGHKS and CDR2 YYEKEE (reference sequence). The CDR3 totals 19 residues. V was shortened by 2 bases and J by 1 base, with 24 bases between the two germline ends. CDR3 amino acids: CASSFGSRLLQLANTEAFF. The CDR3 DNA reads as TGTGCCAGCAGCTTTGGGTCTAGGTTACTACAGCTGGCGAACACTGAAGCTTTCTTT.

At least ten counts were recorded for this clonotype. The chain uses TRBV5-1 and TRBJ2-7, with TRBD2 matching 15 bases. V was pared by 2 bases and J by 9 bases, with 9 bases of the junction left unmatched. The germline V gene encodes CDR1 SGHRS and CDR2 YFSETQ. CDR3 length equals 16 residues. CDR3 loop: CASSFTRTSGGAVQYF. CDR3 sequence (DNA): TGCGCCAGCAGCTTTACGAGGACTAGCGGGGGGGCTGTGCAGTACTTC.

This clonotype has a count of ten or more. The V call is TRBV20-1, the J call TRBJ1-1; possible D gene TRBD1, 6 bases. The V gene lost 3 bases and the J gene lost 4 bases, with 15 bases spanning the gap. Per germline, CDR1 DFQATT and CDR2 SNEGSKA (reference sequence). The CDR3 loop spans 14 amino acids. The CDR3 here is CSARARTAGTEAFF. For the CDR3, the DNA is TGCAGTGCTAGGGCTAGGACAGCGGGCACTGAAGCTTTCTTT.

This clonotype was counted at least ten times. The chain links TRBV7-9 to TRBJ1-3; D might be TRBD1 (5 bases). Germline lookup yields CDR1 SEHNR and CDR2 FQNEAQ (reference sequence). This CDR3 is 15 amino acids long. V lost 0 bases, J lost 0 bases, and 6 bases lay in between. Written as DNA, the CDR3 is TGTGCCAGCAGCTTAGCGGGGGTCTCTGGAAACACCATATATTTT. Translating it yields CASSLAGVSGNTIYF.

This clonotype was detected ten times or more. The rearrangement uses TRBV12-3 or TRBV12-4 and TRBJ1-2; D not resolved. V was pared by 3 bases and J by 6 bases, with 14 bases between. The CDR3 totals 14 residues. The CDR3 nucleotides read TGTGCCAGCAGTTTCCCCGCCCGGGCGGATGGCTACACCTTC. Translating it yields CASSFPARADGYTF.

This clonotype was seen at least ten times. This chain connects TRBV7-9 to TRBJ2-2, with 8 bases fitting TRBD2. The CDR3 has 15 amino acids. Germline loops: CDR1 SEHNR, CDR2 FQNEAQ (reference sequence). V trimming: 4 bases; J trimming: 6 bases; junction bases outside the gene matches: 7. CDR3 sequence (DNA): TGTGCCAGCAGCTCCCGAGCGGGGGCCTCCGGGGAGCTGTTTTTT. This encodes CASSSRAGASGELFF.

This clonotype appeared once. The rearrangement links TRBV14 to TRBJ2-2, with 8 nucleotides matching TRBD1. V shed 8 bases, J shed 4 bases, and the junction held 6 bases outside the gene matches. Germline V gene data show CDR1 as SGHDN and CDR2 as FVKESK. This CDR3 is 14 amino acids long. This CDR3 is CASSWTGSTGELFF. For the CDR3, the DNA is TGTGCCAGCTCGTGGACAGGGAGCACCGGGGAGCTGTTTTTT.

Here the CDR3 DNA reads TGTGCCACCGGGCGGGGATGGATGAACTACAATGAGCAGTTCTTC. Encoded protein: CATGRGWMNYNEQFF. V usage is TRBV11-2 and J usage is TRBJ2-1; D may be TRBD2 (6 bases). The CDR3 is 15 amino acids. CDR1 is SGHAT and CDR2 is FQNNGV in the germline V gene. The V gene lost 10 bases and the J gene lost 3 bases, with 19 bases spanning the gap.

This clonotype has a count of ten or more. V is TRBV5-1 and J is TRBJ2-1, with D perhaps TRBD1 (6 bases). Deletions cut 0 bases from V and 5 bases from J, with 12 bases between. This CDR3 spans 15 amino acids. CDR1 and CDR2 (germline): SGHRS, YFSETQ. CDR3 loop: CASSLEGTPNNEQFF. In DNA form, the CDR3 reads TGCGCCAGCAGCTTGGAAGGGACACCTAACAATGAGCAGTTCTTC.

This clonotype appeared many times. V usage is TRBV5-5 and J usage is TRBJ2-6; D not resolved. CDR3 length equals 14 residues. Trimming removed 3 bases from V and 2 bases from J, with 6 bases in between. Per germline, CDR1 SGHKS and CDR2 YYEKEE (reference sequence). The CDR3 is CASSSGAGANVLTF. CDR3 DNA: TGTGCCAGCAGCTCAGGAGCTGGGGCCAACGTCCTGACTTTC. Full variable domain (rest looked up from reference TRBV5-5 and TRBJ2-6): DAGVTQSPTHLIKTRGQQVTLRCSPISGHKSVSWYQQVLGQGPQFIFQYYEKEERGRGNFPDRFSARQFPNYSSELNVNALLLGDSALYLCASSSGAGANVLTFGAGSRLTVL.

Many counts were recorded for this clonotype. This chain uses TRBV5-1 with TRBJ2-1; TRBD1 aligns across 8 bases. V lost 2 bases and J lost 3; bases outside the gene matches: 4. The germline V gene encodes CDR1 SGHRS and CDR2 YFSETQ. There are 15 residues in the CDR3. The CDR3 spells CASSLQGGLYNEQFF. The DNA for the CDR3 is TGCGCCAGCAGCTTACAGGGGGGCCTCTACAATGAGCAGTTCTTC.

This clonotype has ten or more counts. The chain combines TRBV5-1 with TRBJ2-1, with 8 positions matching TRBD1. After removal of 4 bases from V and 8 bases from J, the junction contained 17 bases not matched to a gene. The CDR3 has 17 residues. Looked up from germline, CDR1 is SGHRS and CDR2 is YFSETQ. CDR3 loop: CASSPGQGGSAGHEQFF. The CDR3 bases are TGCGCCAGCAGCCCCGGACAGGGAGGTTCGGCCGGACATGAGCAGTTCTTC.

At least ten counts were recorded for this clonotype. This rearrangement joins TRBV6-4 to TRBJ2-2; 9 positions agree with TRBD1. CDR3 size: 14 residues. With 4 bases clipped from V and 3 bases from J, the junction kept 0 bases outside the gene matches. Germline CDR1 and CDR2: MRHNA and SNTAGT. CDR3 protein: CASSGTGDTGELFF. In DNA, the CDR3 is TGTGCCAGCAGTGGGACAGGGGACACCGGGGAGCTGTTTTTT.

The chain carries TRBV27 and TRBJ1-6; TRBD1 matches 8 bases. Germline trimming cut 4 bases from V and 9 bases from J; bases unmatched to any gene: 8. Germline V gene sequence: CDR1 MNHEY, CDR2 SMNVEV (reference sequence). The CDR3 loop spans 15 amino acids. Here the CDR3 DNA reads TGTGCCAGCAGTTCCCGGACAGGGATGACTTCACCCCTCCACTTT. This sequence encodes CASSSRTGMTSPLHF.